This TCR beta chain was captured by sequencing in a study of control samples from healthy donors and cancer patients. Using immunoSEQ multiplex PCR, the repertoire was profiled, and TCRdb retains in-frame clones only, with some absent. The table includes about 84,000 clones, around 80% detected once. The CDR3 contains 13 residues. CDR1 and CDR2 from the germline V gene are SEHNR and FQNEAQ (reference sequence). The V end was cut by 3 bases, the J end by 2 bases, with 8 bases between. The source is a man in his fifties or sixties with head and neck cancer. The rearrangement uses TRBV7-9 and TRBJ2-7; weak D call: TRBD1 (5 bases). The sequenced sample consisted of PBMCs. The CDR3 coding sequence is TGTGCCAGCAGCTTTCAGGGCACCTACGAGCAGTACTTC. The encoded protein is CASSFQGTYEQYF.